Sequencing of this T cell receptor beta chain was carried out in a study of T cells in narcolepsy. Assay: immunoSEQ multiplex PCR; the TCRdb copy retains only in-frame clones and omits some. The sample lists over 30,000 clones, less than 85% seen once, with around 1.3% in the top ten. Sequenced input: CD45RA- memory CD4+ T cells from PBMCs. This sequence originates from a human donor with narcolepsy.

In DNA, the CDR3 is TGTGCCAGCAGCCAAGACAGGGATGGCTACACCTTC. Encoded protein: CASSQDRDGYTF. The J gene is TRBJ1-2, the V gene TRBV7-8, with 7 nucleotides matching TRBD1. This CDR3 spans 12 amino acids. With 5 bases clipped from V and 6 bases from J, the junction kept 3 bases outside the gene matches. CDR1 SGHVS and CDR2 FQNEAQ come from the germline V gene.